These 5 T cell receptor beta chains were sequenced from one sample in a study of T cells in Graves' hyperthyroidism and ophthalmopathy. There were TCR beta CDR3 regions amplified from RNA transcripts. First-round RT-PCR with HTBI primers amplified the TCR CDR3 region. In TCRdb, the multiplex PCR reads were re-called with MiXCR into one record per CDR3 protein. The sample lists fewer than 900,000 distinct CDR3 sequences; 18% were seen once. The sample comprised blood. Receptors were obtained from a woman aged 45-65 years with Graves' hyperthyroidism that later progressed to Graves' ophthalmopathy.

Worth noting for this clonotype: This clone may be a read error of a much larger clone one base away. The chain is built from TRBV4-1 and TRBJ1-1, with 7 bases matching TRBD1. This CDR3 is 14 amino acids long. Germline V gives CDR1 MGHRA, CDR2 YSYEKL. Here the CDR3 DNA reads TGCACCAGCAAAATTACAGGGGAGAACACTGAAGCTTTCTTT. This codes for CTSKITGENTEAFF.

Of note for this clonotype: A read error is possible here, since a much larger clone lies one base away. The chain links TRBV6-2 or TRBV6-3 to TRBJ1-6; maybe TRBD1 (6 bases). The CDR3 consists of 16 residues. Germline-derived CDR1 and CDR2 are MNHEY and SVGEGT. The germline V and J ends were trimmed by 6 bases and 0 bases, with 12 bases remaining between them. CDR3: CASRRDNSSYNSPLHF. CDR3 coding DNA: TGTGCCAGCAGGAGGGACAACAGCTCCTATAATTCACCCCTCCACTTT.

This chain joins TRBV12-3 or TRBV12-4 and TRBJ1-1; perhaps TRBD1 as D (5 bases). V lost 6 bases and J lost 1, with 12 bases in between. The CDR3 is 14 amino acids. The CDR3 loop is CASSPGNQNTEAFF. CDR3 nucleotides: TGTGCCAGCAGCCCAGGGAACCAGAACACTGAAGCTTTCTTT.

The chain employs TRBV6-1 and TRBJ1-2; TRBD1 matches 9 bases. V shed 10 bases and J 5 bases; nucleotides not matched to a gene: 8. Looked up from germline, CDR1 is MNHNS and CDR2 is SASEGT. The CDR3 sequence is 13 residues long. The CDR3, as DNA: TGTGCCACCGACCCGGGACAGGGTTATGGCTACACCTTC. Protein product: CATDPGQGYGYTF.

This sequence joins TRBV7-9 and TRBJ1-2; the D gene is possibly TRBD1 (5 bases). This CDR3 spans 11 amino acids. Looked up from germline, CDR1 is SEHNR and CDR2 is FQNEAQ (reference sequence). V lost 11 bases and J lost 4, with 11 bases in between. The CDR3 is CAGGTGYGYTF. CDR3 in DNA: TGTGCCGGAGGAACAGGCTATGGCTACACCTTC.